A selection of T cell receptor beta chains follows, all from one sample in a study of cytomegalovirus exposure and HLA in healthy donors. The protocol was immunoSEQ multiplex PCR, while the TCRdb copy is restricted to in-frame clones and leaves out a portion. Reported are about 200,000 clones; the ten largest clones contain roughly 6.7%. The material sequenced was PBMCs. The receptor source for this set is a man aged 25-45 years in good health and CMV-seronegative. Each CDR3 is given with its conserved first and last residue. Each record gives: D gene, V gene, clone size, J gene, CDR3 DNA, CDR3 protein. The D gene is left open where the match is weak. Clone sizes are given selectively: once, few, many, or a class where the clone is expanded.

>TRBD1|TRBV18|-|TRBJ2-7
TGTGCCAGCTCACCCCAGCCCCCGGGACAGGGGTACTCCGAGCAGTACTTC
CASSPQPPGQGYSEQYF
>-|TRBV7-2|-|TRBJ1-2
TGTGCCAGCAGCTTAGTACAGGAAAGCTATGGCTACACCTTC
CASSLVQESYGYTF
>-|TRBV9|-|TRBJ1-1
TGTGCCAGCTCTGCAGGTACCCTCACTGAAGCTTTCTTT
CASSAGTLTEAFF
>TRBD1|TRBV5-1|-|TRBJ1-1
TGCGCCAGCAGCCTCATCCGGGACAGGGGAAACACTGAAGCTTTCTTT
CASSLIRDRGNTEAFF
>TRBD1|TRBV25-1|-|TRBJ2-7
TGTGCCAGCAGTGCAGGATCCGACAGGGGCAACTACGAGCAGTACTTC
CASSAGSDRGNYEQYF
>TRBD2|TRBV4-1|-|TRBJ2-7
TGCGCCAGCAGCCCGCTAGCGGGAGCTTCCTACGAGCAGTACTTC
CASSPLAGASYEQYF
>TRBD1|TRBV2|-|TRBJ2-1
TGTGCCAGCTCCGAACAGGGGCTTTACAATGAGCAGTTCTTC
CASSEQGLYNEQFF
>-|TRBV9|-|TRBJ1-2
TGTGCCAGCAGCCTTCCGGGAGGGTGGGGCGGCTACACCTTC
CASSLPGGWGGYTF
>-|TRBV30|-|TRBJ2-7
TGTGCCTGGAGTGTCTCGGGGAACCCCTACGAGCAGTACTTC
CAWSVSGNPYEQYF
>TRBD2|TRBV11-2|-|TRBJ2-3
TGTGCCAGCAGCTTAGGACTAGCGGGGTGGACAGATACGCAGTATTTT
CASSLGLAGWTDTQYF
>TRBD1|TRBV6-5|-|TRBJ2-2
TGTGCCAGCAGCGACAGGGCGGACACCGGGGAGCTGTTTTTT
CASSDRADTGELFF
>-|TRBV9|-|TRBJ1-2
TGTGCCAGCACCGTCCGGGGGGAGGGAGGCGATGGCTACACCTTC
CASTVRGEGGDGYTF
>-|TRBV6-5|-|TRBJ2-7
TGTGCCAGCAGTTACGGTGCGGGCCGGAGCTCCTACGAGCAGTACTTC
CASSYGAGRSSYEQYF
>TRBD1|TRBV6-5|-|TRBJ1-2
TGTGCCAGCAGTTACGAGGGACAGATCTACAATGGCTACACCTTC
CASSYEGQIYNGYTF
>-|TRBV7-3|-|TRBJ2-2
TGTGCCAGCAGCTTAGTGCGCACTAACACCGGGGAGCTGTTTTTT
CASSLVRTNTGELFF
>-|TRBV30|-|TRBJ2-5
TGTGCCTGGAGCCGACAAGGAGGGGAGACCCAGTACTTC
CAWSRQGGETQYF
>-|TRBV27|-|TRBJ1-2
TGTGCCAGCAGTTTAACGGGAACCTATGGCTACGCCTTC
CASSLTGTYGYAF
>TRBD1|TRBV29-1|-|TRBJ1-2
TGCAGCGTTGAACGGGACAGGGACGGCTACACCTTC
CSVERDRDGYTF
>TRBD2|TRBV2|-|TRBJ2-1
TGTGCCAGCAGTCAGGGACTAGCGGGGTGGAATGAGCAGTTCTTC
CASSQGLAGWNEQFF
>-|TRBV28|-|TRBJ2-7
TGTGCCAGCAGCTTCATCAGGGGCAAGGATTATCAACACGAGCAGTACTTC
CASSFIRGKDYQHEQYF
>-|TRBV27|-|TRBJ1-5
TGTGCCAGCAGTTCTGGGGGAGGGATCACGGGCAATCAGCCCCAGCATTTT
CASSSGGGITGNQPQHF
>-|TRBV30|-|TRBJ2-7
TGTGCCTGGAGTGTATCCCAGGGTCCCCTAGTCTTC
CAWSVSQGPLVF
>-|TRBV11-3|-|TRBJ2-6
TGTGCCAGCAGCTTCCGAGCACCTTTCAACGTCCTGACTTTC
CASSFRAPFNVLTF
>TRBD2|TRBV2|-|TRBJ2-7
TGTGCCAGCAGTGAGTTGGGACTAGCGGCTTACGAGCAGTACTTC
CASSELGLAAYEQYF
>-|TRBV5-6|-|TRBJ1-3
TGTGCCAGCAGCCCTACAGGGAACTCTGGAAACACCATATATTTT
CASSPTGNSGNTIYF
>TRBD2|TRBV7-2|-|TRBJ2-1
TGTGCCAGCAGCGTTAGCGGGGGCGAGGATGAGCAGTTCTTC
CASSVSGGEDEQFF
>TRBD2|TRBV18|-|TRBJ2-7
TGTGCCAGCTCACCCAGAGGGAGGGATTACGAGCAGTACTTC
CASSPRGRDYEQYF
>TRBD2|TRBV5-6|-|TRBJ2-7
TGTGCCAGCAGCTTACGGACTAGCGGGAGCTATCGGCAGTACTTC
CASSLRTSGSYRQYF
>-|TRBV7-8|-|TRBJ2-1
TGTGCCAGCAGCTTAGCCCCCAGCGGCCAGAGCTCCTACAATGAGCAGTTCTTC
CASSLAPSGQSSYNEQFF
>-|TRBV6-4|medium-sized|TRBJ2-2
TGTGCCAGCAGGGGCACAAACACCGGGGAGCTGTTTTTT
CASRGTNTGELFF
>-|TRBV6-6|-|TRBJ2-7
TGTGCCAGTGGCAGGCAGGGAAGTACCTACGAGCAGTACTTC
CASGRQGSTYEQYF
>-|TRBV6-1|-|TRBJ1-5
TGTGCCAGCAAACAGTCCCTCGATCAGCCCCAGCATTTT
CASKQSLDQPQHF
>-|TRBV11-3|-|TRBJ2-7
TGTGCCAGCAGCTTGGGACTTTCTCTAGAACAATCCCACGAGCAGTACTTC
CASSLGLSLEQSHEQYF
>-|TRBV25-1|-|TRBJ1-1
TGTGCCAGCAGTGAATATACGGAGGTTCGCACTGAAGCTTTCTTT
CASSEYTEVRTEAFF
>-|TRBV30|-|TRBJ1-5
TGTGCCTGGAGTTTTACAGGGTATCAGCCCCAGCATTTT
CAWSFTGYQPQHF
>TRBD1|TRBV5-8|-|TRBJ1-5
TGTGCCAGCAGCCAGTATGGACAGGGTAGCAATCAGCCCCAGCATTTT
CASSQYGQGSNQPQHF
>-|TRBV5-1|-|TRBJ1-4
TGCGCCAGCAGCTTGGTCTCGGGATCTAATGAAAAACTGTTTTTT
CASSLVSGSNEKLFF
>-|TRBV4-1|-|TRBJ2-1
TGCGCCAGCAGCCGACGACAGGAGCAGTTCTTC
CASSRRQEQFF
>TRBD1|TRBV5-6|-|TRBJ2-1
TGTGCCAGCACCCTAGGGGGACAGGGCTACAATGAGCAGTTCTTC
CASTLGGQGYNEQFF